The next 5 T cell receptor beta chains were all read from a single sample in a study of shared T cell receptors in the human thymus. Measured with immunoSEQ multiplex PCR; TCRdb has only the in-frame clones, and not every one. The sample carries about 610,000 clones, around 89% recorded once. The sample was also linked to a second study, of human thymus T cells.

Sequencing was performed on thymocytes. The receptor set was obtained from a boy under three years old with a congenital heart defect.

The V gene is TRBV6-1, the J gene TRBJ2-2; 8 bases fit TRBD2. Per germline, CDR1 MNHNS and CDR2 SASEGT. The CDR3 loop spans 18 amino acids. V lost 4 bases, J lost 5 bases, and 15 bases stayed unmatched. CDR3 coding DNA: TGTGCCAGCAGTGCAGATAACCCCGGGACTAGAAGTACCGGGGAGCTGTTTTTT. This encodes CASSADNPGTRSTGELFF.

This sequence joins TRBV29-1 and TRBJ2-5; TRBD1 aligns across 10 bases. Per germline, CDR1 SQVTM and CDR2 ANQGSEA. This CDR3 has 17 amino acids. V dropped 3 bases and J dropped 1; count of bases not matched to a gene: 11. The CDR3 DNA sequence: TGCAGCGTTGAGGGGGACAGGGGAGCGGATTCCCAAGAGACCCAGTACTTC. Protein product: CSVEGDRGADSQETQYF.

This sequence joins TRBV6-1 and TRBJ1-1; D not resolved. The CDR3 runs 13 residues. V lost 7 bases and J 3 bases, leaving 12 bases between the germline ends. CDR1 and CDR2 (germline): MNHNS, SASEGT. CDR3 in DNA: TGTGCCAGCACCACCGAGGCGGACACTGAAGCTTTCTTT. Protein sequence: CASTTEADTEAFF.

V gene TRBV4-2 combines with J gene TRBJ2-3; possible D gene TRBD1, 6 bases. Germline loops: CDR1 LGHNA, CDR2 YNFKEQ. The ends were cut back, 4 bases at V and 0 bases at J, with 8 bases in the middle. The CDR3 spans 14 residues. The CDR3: CASSPGQSTDTQYF. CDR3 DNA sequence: TGTGCCAGCAGCCCGGGACAAAGCACAGATACGCAGTATTTT.

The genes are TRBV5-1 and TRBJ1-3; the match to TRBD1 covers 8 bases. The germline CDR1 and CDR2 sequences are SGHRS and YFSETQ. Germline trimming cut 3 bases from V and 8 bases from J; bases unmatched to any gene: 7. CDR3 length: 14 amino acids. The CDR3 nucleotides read TGCGCCAGCAGCTCCCCGGACAGGGTGGACACCATATATTTT. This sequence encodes CASSSPDRVDTIYF.